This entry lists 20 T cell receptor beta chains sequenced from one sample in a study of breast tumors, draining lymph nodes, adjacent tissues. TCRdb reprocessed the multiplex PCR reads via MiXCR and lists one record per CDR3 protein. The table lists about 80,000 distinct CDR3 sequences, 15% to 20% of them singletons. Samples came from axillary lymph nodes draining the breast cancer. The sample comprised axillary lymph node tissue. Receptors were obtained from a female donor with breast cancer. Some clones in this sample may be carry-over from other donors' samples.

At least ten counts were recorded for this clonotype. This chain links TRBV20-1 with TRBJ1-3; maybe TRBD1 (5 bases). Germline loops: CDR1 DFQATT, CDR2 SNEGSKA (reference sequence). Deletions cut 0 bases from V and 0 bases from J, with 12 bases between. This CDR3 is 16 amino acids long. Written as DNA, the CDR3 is TGCAGTGCTAGAGAAGGCGGGGGGTTCTCTGGAAACACCATATATTTT. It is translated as CSAREGGGFSGNTIYF.

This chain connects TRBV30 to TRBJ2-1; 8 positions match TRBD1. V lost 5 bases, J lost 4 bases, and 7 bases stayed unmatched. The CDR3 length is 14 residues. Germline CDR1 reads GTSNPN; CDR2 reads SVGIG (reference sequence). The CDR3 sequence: CAWGTGTGYNEQFF. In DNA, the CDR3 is TGTGCCTGGGGGACCGGGACAGGATACAATGAGCAGTTCTTC.

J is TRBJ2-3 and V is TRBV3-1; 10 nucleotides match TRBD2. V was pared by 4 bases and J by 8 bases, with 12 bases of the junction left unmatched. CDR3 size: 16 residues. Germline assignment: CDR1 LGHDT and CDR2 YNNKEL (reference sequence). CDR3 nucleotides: TGTGCCAGCAGCCCCCCTAGCGGGAGAGGGAGAGGTACGCAGTATTTT. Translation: CASSPPSGRGRGTQYF.

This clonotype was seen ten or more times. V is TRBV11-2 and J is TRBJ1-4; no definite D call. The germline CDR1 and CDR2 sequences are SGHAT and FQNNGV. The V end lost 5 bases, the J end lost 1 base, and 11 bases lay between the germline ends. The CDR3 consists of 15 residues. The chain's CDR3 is CASSPGEGTNEKLFF. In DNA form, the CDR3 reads TGTGCCAGCAGCCCCGGAGAGGGAACTAATGAAAAACTGTTTTTT.

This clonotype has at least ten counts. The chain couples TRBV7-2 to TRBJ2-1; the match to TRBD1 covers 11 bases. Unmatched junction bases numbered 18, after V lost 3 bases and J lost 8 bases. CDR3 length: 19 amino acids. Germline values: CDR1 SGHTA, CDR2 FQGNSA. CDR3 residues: CASSLTRRKTGTGGYEQFF. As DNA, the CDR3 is TGTGCCAGCAGCTTGACTAGGCGCAAAACCGGGACAGGGGGGTATGAGCAGTTCTTC. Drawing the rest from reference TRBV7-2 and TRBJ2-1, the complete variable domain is GAGVSQSPSNKVTEKGKDVELRCDPISGHTALYWYRQSLGQGLEFLIYFQGNSAPDKSGLPSDRFSAERTGGSVSTLTIQRTQQEDSAVYLCASSLTRRKTGTGGYEQFFGPGTRLTVL.

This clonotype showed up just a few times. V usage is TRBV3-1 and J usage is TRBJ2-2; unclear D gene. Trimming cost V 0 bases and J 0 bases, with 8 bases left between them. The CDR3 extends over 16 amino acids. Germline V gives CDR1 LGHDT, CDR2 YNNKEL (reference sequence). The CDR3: CASSQDLATNTGELFF. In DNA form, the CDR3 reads TGTGCCAGCAGCCAAGATTTAGCTACGAACACCGGGGAGCTGTTTTTT.

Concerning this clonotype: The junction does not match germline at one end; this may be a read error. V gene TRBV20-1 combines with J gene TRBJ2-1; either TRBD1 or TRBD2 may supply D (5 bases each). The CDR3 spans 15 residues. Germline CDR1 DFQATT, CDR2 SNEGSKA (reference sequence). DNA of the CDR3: TGCAGTGCTAGAGGATCGGGTCATTCTGGGGGTGAGCAGCTCTTC. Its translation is CSARGSGHSGGEQLF.

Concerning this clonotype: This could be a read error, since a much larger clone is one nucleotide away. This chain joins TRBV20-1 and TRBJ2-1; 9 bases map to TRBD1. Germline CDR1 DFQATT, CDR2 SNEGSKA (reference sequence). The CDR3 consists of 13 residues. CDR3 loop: CSASRQGGNEQSF. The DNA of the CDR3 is TGCAGTGCTAGTAGACAGGGGGGGAATGAGCAGTCCTTC.

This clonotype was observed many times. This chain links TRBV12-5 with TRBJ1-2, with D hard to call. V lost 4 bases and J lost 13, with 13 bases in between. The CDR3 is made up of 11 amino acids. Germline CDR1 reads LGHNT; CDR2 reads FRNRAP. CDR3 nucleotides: TGTGCTAGTGGTTCCCTGGGCAGGACCACCTTC. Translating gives CASGSLGRTTF.

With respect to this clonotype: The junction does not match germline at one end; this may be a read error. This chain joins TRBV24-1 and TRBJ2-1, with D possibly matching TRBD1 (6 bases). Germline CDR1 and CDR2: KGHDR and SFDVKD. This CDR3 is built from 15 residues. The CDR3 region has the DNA TGTGCCACCAGTGATTGGACAGCAACCTACAATGGGCAGATCTTC. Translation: CATSDWTATYNGQIF.

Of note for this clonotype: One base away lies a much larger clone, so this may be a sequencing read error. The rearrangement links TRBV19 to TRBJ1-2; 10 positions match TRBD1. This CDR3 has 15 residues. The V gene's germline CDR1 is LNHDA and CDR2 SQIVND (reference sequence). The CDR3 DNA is TGTGCCAGTAGTACTCATCCGGGACAGGGGAATGGCCACACCTTC. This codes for CASSTHPGQGNGHTF.

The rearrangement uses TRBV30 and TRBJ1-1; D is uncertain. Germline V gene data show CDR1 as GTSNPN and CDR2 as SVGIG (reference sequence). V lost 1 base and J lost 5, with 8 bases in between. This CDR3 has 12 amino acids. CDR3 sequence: CAWSGPSTEAFF. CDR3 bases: TGTGCCTGGAGTGGGCCAAGTACTGAAGCTTTCTTT.

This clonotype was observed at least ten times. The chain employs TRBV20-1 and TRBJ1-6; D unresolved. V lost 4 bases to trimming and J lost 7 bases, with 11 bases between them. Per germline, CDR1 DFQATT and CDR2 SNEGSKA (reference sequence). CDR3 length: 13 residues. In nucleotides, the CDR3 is TGCAGTGCTAAAGACGGGATGAATTCACCCCTCCACTTT. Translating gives CSAKDGMNSPLHF.

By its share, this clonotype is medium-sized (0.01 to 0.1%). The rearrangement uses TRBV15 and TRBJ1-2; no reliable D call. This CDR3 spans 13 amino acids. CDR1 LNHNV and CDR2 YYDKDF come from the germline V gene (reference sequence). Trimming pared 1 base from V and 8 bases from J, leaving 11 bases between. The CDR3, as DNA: TGTGCCACCAGCAGAGGCTGGGGATGGGGCTACACCTTC. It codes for CATSRGWGWGYTF.

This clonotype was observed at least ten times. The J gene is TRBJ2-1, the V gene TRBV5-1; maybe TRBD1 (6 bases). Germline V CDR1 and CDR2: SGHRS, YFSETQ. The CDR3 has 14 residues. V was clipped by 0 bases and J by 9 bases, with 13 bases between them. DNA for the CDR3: TGCGCCAGCAGCTTGGAGACAGGCAGGAGTGAGCAGTTCTTC. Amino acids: CASSLETGRSEQFF.

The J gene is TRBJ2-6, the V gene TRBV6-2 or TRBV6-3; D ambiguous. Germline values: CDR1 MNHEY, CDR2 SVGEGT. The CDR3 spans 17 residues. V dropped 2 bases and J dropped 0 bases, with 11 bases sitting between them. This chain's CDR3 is CASSYPRTISGANVLTF. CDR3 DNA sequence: TGTGCCAGCAGTTACCCCCGAACAATCTCTGGGGCCAACGTCCTGACTTTC.

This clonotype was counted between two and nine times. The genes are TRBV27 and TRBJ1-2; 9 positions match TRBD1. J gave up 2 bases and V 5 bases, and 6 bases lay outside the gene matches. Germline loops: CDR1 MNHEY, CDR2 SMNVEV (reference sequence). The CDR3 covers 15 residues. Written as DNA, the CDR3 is TGTGCCAGCAGTGAGAGGGACAGGGCGAACTATGGCTACACCTTC. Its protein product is CASSERDRANYGYTF.

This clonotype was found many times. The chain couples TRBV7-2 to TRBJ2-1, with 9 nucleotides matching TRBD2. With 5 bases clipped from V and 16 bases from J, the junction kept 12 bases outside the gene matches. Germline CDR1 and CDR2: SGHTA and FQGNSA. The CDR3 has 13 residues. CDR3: CASSLIIAGVIFF. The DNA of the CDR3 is TGTGCCAGCAGCCTAATAATAGCGGGAGTCATATTCTTC.

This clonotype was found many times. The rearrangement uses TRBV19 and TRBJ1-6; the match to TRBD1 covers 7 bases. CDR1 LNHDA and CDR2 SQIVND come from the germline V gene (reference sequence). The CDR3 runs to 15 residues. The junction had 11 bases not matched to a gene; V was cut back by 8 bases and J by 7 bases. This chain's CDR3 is CASGGGGQANSPLHF. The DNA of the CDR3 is TGTGCCAGTGGGGGAGGCGGACAGGCAAATTCACCCCTCCACTTT.

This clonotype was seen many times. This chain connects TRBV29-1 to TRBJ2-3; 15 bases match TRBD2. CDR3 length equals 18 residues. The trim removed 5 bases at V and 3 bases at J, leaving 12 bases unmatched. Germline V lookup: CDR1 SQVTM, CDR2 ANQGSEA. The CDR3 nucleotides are TGCAGCGTTCGAGGTGGACTAGCGGGAGGGGGAGCAACAGATACGCAGTATTTT. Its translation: CSVRGGLAGGGATDTQYF.